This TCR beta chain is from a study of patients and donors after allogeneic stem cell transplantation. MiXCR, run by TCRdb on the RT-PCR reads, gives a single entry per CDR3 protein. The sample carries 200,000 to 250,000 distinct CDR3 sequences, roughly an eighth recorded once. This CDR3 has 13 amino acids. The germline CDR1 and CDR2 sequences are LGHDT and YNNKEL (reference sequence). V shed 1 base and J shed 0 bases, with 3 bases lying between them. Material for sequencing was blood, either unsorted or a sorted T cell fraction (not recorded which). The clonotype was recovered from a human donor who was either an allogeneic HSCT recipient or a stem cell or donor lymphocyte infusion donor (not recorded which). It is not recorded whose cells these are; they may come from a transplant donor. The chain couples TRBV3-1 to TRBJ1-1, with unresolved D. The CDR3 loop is CASSQVVNTEAFF. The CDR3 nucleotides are TGTGCCAGCAGCCAAGTAGTGAACACTGAAGCTTTCTTT.